Only a few counts were recorded for the clone carrying this T cell receptor beta chain. Germline V CDR1 and CDR2: SGHNT, YYREEE (reference sequence). The CDR3 is 17 amino acids. V lost 3 bases and J 0 bases, leaving 13 bases between the germline ends. The sample originates from a study of blood T cell repertoires in COVID-19. The table came from immunoSEQ multiplex PCR; TCRdb's copy has only in-frame clones and leaves some out. The sample records about 100,000 clones, less than 85% being singletons. This chain uses TRBV5-4 with TRBJ2-6, with D maybe TRBD2 (6 bases). Sequenced sample: peripheral blood. This sequence was found in a man in his 70s with active or convalescent COVID-19. CDR3 in DNA: TGTGCCAGCAGCTCCGGGACTCCTAGCTCTGGGGCCAACGTCCTGACTTTC. Residues: CASSSGTPSSGANVLTF.